This TCR beta chain stems from a study of T cells in Graves' hyperthyroidism and ophthalmopathy. RNA transcripts provided the source from which TCR beta CDR3 regions were amplified. The HTBI primer set drove a first-round RT-PCR of the TCR CDR3. TCRdb analysed the multiplex PCR reads with MiXCR anew, one entry per CDR3 protein. This table has 450,000 to 600,000 distinct CDR3 sequences, approximately 14% appearing once. The germline V gene encodes CDR1 MDHEN and CDR2 SYDVKM. There are 13 residues in the CDR3. The V segment lost 8 bases and the J segment 4 bases; nucleotides outside the gene matches: 5. This clonotype was seen at least ten times.

This TCR was recovered from a middle-aged woman with Graves' hyperthyroidism. Sequencing used blood. The V call is TRBV28, the J call TRBJ2-7; 10 nucleotides line up with TRBD1. CDR3 nucleotides: TGTGCCAGCCTGGACAGGGGGGCTTACGAGCAGTACTTC. Its translation is CASLDRGAYEQYF.